This T cell receptor (beta chain) emerged from a study of memory CD4+ T cells and cytomegalovirus serostatus. Overall study context: Donors were healthy Belgian adults, 10 or so CMV seropositive and under 30 seronegative. Study-level points and caveats: Suggested: most of the CMV-linked TCR signature lies in CD4+ memory cells. CD4+ memory repertoires contained about two fifths of the 164 reported CMV TCRbeta sequences.

Turning to this clone: Its target is unknown.

There are 14 residues in the CDR3. Germline CDR1 reads MDHEN; CDR2 reads SYDVKM. The ends were cut back, 4 bases at V and 4 bases at J, with 10 bases in the middle. Some clones are missing from TCRdb's copy, which holds only in-frame ones; the method was immunoSEQ multiplex PCR. The data contain tens of thousands of clones, about 76% of them singletons. The sort gate was single viable CD3+CD4+CD8-CD45RO+ cells for memory CD4+ T cells. Serum IgG to CMV pp150, pp28, p38 and p52 defined serostatus. The sample taken for sequencing was memory CD4+ T cells from blood. The TCR comes from an adult in good health and CMV-seropositive. The rearrangement uses TRBV28 and TRBJ2-2; perhaps TRBD2 as D (6 bases). The CDR3 nucleotides read TGTGCCAGCAGTTACCGGGGGACCACCGGGGAGCTGTTTTTT. The encoded protein is CASSYRGTTGELFF.